This TCR beta chain was sequenced in a study of CD8+ T cells in alopecia areata. Study details: Oral tofacitinib, 5 to 10 mg twice daily, was given in an open-label trial. A 6-month off-drug phase came after tofacitinib, which had lasted 6 to 18 months. Regarding the study as a whole: An increase in clonality over normal scalp was evident in lesional scalp, especially alopecia totalis/universalis.

Peripheral blood, together with lesional scalp punch biopsies, was collected from alopecia areata patients. RNA extraction and reverse transcription yielded cDNA as sequencing template. Measured with immunoSEQ multiplex PCR; TCRdb has only the in-frame clones, and not every one. The data hold 250,000 or so clones, with 67% observed a single time. The ends lost 6 bases at V and 2 bases at J; junction bases unmatched: 2. This CDR3 is built from 14 residues. CDR1 is LNHDA, CDR2 SQIVND, per germline (reference sequence). This clone showed up just a few times. Antigen specificity is unknown. The material was CD4+ T cells sorted from blood, obtained at week 0. The chain links TRBV19 to TRBJ2-1; 9 bases fit TRBD1. This TCR was recovered from a human donor with alopecia areata. The CDR3 DNA is TGTGCCAGTAGCAGGACAGGGGCCTACAATGAGCAGTTCTTC. It yields the protein CASSRTGAYNEQFF.